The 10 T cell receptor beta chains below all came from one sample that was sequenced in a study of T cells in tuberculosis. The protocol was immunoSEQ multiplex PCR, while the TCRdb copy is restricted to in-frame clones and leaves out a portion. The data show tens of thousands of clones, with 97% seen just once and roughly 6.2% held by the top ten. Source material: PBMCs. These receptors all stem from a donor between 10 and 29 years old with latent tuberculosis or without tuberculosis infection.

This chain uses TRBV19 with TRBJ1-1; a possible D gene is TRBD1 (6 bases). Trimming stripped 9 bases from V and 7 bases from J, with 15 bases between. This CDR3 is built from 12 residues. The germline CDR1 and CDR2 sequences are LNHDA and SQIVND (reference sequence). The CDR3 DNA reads TGTGCCAGACCAAGACAGGCACTTGAAGCTTTCTTT. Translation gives CARPRQALEAFF.

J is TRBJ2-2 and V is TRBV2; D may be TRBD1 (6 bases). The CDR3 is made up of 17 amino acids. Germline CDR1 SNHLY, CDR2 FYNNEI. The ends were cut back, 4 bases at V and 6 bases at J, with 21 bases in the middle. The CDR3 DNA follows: TGTGCCAGCAGTGCCCTCATTACAGGGTATCGGGCCGGGGAGCTGTTTTTT. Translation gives CASSALITGYRAGELFF.

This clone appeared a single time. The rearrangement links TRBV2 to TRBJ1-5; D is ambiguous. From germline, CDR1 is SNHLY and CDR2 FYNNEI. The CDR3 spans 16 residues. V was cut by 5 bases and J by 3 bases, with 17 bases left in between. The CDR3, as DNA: TGTGCCAGCAGTTCTCCTACCGGGTCCTACAATCAGCCCCAGCATTTT. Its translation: CASSSPTGSYNQPQHF.

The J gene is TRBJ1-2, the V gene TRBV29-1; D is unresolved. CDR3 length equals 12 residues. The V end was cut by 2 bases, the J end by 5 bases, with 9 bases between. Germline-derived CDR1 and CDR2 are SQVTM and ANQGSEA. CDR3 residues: CSVEPGKYGYTF. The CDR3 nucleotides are TGCAGCGTTGAACCCGGGAAGTATGGCTACACCTTC.

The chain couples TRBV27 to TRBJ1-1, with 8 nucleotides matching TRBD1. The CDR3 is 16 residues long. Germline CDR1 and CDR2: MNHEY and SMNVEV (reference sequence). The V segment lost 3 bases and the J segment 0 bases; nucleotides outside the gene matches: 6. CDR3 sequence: CASSFATGDMNTEAFF. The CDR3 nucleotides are TGTGCCAGCAGTTTTGCGACAGGGGATATGAACACTGAAGCTTTCTTT.

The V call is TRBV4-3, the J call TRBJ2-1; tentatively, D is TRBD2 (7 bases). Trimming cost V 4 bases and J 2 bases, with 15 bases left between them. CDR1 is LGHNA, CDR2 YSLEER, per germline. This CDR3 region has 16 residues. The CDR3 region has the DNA TGCGCCAGCAGCCGATCGGGGGGCTACACCTACAATGAGCAGTTCTTC. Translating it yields CASSRSGGYTYNEQFF.

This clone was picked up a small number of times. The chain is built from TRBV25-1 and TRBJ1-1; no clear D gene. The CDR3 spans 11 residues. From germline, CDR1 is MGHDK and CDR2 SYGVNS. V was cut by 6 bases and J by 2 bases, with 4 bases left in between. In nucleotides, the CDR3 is TGTGCCAGCAGCACAAACACTGAAGCTTTCTTT. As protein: CASSTNTEAFF.

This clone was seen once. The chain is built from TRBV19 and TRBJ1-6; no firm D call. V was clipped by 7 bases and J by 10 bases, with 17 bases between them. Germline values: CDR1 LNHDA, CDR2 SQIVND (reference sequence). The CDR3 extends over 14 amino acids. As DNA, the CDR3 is TGTGCCAGTACCGAGGCGGCTCCCCGATCACCCCTCCACTTT. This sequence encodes CASTEAAPRSPLHF.

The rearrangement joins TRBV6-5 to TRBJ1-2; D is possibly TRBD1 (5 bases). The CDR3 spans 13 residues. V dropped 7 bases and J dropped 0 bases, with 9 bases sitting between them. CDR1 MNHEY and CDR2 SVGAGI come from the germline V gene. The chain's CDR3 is CASTPGPNYGYTF. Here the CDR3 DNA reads TGTGCCAGCACCCCAGGGCCTAACTATGGCTACACCTTC.

Written as DNA, the CDR3 is TGTGCCAGCAGCGCTCCTACAGGCGGCGGCGGAAACACCATATATTTT. Its protein product is CASSAPTGGGGNTIYF. The rearrangement joins TRBV9 to TRBJ1-3; weak D call: TRBD1 (5 bases). The V and J ends lost 3 bases and 4 bases respectively, with 17 bases between them. CDR1 is SGDLS and CDR2 is YYNGEE in the germline V gene. The CDR3 is made up of 16 amino acids.